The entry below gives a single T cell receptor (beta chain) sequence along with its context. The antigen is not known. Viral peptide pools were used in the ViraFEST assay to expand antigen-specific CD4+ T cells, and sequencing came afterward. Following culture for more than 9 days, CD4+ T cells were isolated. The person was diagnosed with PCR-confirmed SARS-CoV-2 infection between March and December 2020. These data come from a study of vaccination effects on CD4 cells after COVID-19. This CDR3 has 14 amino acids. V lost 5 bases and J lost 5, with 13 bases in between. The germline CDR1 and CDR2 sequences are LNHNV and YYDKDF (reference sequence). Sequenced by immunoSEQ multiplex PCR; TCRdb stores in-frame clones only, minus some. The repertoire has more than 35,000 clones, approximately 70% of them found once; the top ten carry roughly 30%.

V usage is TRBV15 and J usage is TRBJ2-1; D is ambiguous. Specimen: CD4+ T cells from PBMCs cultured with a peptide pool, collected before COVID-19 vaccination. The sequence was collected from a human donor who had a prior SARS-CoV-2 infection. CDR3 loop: CATSGPGRHNEQFF. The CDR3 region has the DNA TGTGCCACCAGCGGACCGGGCCGCCACAATGAGCAGTTCTTC. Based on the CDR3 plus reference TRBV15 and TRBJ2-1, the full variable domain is DAMVIQNPRYQVTQFGKPVTLSCSQTLNHNVMYWYQQKSSQAPKLLFHYYDKDFNNEADTPDNFQSRRPNTSFCFLDIRSPGLGDTAMYLCATSGPGRHNEQFFGPGTRLTVL.